The clone carrying this T cell receptor (beta chain) has a handful of counts. The library attached unique molecular identifiers to individual cDNA molecules. TCRdb fed the RACE reads into MiXCR, producing one record per CDR3 protein. The sample holds a few hundred thousand distinct CDR3 sequences, around 5% seen once. The sample originates from a study of human T cells and chemical hapten exposure. Noted time point: pre-sensitization, week 0. Specified treatment: therapeutic diphenylcyclopropenone sensitization with weekly scalp DPC. V was cut by 5 bases and J by 8 bases, with 16 bases left in between. Germline CDR1 reads LGHDT; CDR2 reads YNNKEL (reference sequence). The CDR3 loop spans 14 amino acids.

V gene TRBV3-1 combines with J gene TRBJ1-5; no clear D. The sample was whole blood, taken in connection with sensitization to the hapten diphenylcyclopropenone (DPC). The sequence derives from a woman aged 18-29 years with alopecia areata. Some clones in this sample may be carry-over from other donors' samples. DNA of the CDR3: TGTGCCAGCAGCTACACCCTGGGAACGGAGCCCCAGCATTTT. As protein: CASSYTLGTEPQHF.